A selection of T cell receptor beta chains follows, all from one sample in a study of shared clonotypes between healthy human individuals. Sequencing used immunoSEQ multiplex PCR; TCRdb keeps in-frame clones, though not all of them. The table records some 2.1 million clones, roughly 95% of them present only once. Material: naive CD8+ T cells sorted from blood. The receptors shown here come from a man between 18 and 35 years old in good health. Both conserved end residues are part of each CDR3. A D gene is named only where the DNA matches it firmly. For some rows the clone size is stated as once, few or many, or as a class when expanded; others skip it.

clone_size	v_call	d_call	j_call	cdr3_aa	cdr3_nt
NA	TRBV29-1	TRBD1	TRBJ1-2	CSVESTGQAASHYGYTF	TGCAGCGTTGAATCAACGGGACAGGCGGCAAGTCACTATGGCTACACCTTC
NA	TRBV25-1	TRBD1	TRBJ1-5	CASSARGSNQPQHF	TGTGCCAGCAGTGCCAGGGGGAGCAATCAGCCCCAGCATTTT
NA	TRBV7-9	NA	TRBJ2-7	CASSFPPYEQYF	TGTGCCAGCAGCTTCCCCCCCTACGAGCAGTACTTC
NA	TRBV13	NA	TRBJ2-7	CASSLGPRSSYEQYF	TGTGCCAGCAGCTTGGGACCGCGGAGCTCCTACGAGCAGTACTTC
NA	TRBV5-6	TRBD2	TRBJ2-3	CASSTTSGGDTQYF	TGTGCCAGCAGCACGACTAGCGGGGGAGATACGCAGTATTTT
NA	TRBV7-2	NA	TRBJ2-7	CASSLVGAEQYF	TGTGCCAGCAGCTTAGTAGGGGCCGAGCAGTACTTC
once	TRBV6-1	TRBD1	TRBJ2-7	CASSEGTGYLEQYF	TGTGCCAGCAGTGAAGGGACAGGGTATCTCGAGCAGTACTTC
NA	TRBV7-8	TRBD2	TRBJ2-1	CASSFPGLAGGIGSYNEQFF	TGTGCCAGCAGCTTCCCCGGGCTAGCGGGGGGTATAGGATCCTACAATGAGCAGTTCTTC
NA	TRBV27	TRBD2	TRBJ2-1	CASSLSGLAGYNEQFF	TGTGCCAGCAGTTTATCTGGGCTAGCGGGGTACAATGAGCAGTTCTTC
NA	TRBV9	TRBD2	TRBJ2-7	CASSVGGTSGSSYEQYF	TGTGCCAGCAGCGTAGGGGGGACTAGCGGGAGCTCCTACGAGCAGTACTTC
NA	TRBV4-3	TRBD2	TRBJ2-3	CASSQERTSGTDTQYF	TGCGCCAGCAGCCAAGAACGGACTAGCGGCACAGATACGCAGTATTTT
NA	TRBV28	NA	TRBJ1-5	CASSPLLGQPQHF	TGTGCCAGCAGTCCCCTTCTAGGTCAGCCCCAGCATTTT
NA	TRBV19	NA	TRBJ2-7	CASSPDGPYEQYF	TGTGCCAGTAGCCCGGACGGACCCTACGAGCAGTACTTC
NA	TRBV7-2	TRBD1	TRBJ1-2	CASSADREGTDGGYTF	TGTGCCAGCAGCGCTGACAGGGAGGGTACGGACGGCGGCTACACCTTC
NA	TRBV5-1	NA	TRBJ2-7	CASSLAPANEQYF	TGCGCCAGCAGCTTGGCCCCGGCCAACGAGCAGTACTTC
once	TRBV28	NA	TRBJ2-5	CASSLSGDEETQYF	TGTGCCAGCAGTTTATCAGGGGATGAAGAGACCCAGTACTTC
NA	TRBV14	NA	TRBJ2-6	CASRPQGAGANVLTF	TGTGCCAGCAGGCCACAGGGTGCTGGGGCCAACGTCCTGACTTTC
NA	TRBV4-3	NA	TRBJ2-1	CASSQDWARASYNEQFF	TGCGCCAGCAGCCAAGATTGGGCGCGGGCCTCCTACAATGAGCAGTTCTTC
NA	TRBV7-9	TRBD1	TRBJ2-7	CASSFEQGDYEQYF	TGTGCCAGCAGCTTTGAGCAGGGGGACTACGAGCAGTACTTC
NA	TRBV5-8	TRBD1	TRBJ2-1	CASSFEGQGSEQFF	TGTGCCAGCAGCTTTGAGGGACAGGGATCGGAGCAGTTCTTC
NA	TRBV2	NA	TRBJ1-1	CASSEYGVRLGEAFF	TGTGCCAGCAGTGAATACGGGGTACGATTGGGAGAAGCTTTCTTT
NA	TRBV5-6	NA	TRBJ2-1	CASSLEPLSSYNEQFF	TGTGCCAGCAGCTTGGAGCCCCTTAGCTCCTACAATGAGCAGTTCTTC
few	TRBV5-6	TRBD1	TRBJ1-1	CASSLAGGGLNTEAFF	TGTGCCAGCAGCTTGGCAGGGGGCGGATTGAACACTGAAGCTTTCTTT
NA	TRBV4-1	NA	TRBJ2-7	CASSQTGNSPEEYF	TGCGCCAGCAGCCAGACCGGGAATTCCCCCGAGGAGTACTTC
NA	TRBV11-2	NA	TRBJ2-1	CASTKGVEQFF	TGTGCCAGCACGAAGGGGGTTGAGCAGTTCTTC
NA	TRBV9	NA	TRBJ1-6	CASSPEGWNSPLHF	TGTGCCAGCAGCCCGGAAGGATGGAATTCACCCCTCCACTTT
few	TRBV30	TRBD2	TRBJ2-7	CAWALSRGVAGEIPYEQYF	TGTGCCTGGGCCCTCTCCCGGGGTGTAGCGGGAGAGATCCCCTACGAGCAGTACTTC
NA	TRBV27	NA	TRBJ2-7	CASSLGNEQYF	TGTGCCAGCAGTTTAGGCAACGAGCAGTACTTC
NA	TRBV10-2	TRBD2	TRBJ2-7	CASSESWDYSYEQYF	TGCGCCAGCAGTGAGTCCTGGGACTACTCCTACGAGCAGTACTTC
NA	TRBV9	TRBD1	TRBJ1-6	CASSGQGLNSPLHF	TGTGCCAGCAGCGGACAGGGCCTTAATTCACCCCTCCACTTT
NA	TRBV6-5	TRBD1	TRBJ1-1	CASRSPRGEAFF	TGTGCCAGCAGATCCCCCAGGGGGGAAGCTTTCTTT
NA	TRBV13	NA	TRBJ2-5	CASSRQELQETQYF	TGTGCCAGCAGCCGACAGGAACTCCAAGAGACCCAGTACTTC
few	TRBV6-1	NA	TRBJ1-6	CASSSYLGSSPLHF	TGTGCCAGCAGTTCGTATTTAGGAAGTTCACCCCTCCACTTT
NA	TRBV4-3	NA	TRBJ1-4	CASSQDGLSEKLFF	TGCGCCAGCAGCCAAGATGGGCTTAGTGAAAAACTGTTTTTT
NA	TRBV4-1	NA	TRBJ2-5	CASSPRLRETQYF	TGCGCCAGCAGCCCGCGGTTGAGGGAAACCCAGTACTTC
NA	TRBV2	NA	TRBJ1-4	CASSEGGENEKLFF	TGTGCCAGCAGTGAGGGAGGAGAGAATGAAAAACTGTTTTTT